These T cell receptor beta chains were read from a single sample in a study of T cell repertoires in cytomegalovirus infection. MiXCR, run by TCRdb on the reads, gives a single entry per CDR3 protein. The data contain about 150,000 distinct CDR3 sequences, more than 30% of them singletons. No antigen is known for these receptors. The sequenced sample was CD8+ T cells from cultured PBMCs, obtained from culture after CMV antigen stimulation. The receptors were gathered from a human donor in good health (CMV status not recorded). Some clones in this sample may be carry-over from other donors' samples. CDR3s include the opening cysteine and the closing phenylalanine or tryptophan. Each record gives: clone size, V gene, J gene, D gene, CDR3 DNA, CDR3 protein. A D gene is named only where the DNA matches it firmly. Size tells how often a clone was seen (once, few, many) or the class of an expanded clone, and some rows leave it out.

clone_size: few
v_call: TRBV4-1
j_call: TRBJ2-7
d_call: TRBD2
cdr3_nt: TGCGCCAGCAGCCAAATAGCGGGGAGCTCCTACGAGCAGTACTTC
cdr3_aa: CASSQIAGSSYEQYF

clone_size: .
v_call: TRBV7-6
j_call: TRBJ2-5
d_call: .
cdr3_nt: TGTGCCAGCAGTGAAGGGTTGCAAGAGACCCAGTACTTC
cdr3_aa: CASSEGLQETQYF

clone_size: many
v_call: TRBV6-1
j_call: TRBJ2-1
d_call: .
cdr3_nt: TGTGCCAGCAGTTCAGTTTGTTCCTACAATGAGCAGTTCTTC
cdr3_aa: CASSSVCSYNEQFF

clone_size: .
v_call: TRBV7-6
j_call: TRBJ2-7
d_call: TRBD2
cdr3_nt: TGTGCCAGCATCGGTAGCGGGGGGACCTACGAGCAGTACTTC
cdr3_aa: CASIGSGGTYEQYF

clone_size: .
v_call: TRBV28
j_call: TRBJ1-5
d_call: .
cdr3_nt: TGTGCCAGCAGTTTGGGGGGTTTGGGCAATCAGCCCCAGCATTTT
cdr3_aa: CASSLGGLGNQPQHF

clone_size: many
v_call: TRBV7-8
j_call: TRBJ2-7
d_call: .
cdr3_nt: TGTGCCAGCAGCTTAGATATCCACCCCTACGAGCAGTACTTC
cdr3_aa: CASSLDIHPYEQYF

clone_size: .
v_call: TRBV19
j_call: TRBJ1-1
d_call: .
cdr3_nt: TGTGCCAGTAGCGTTACAAAGAACACTGAAGCTTTCTTT
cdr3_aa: CASSVTKNTEAFF

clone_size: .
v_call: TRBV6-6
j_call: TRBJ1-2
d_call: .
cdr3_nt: TGTGCCAGCAGTGCTACTGAGACGGCTAACTATGGCTACACCTTC
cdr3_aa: CASSATETANYGYTF

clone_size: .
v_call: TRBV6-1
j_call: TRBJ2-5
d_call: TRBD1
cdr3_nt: TGTGCCAGCAGTGGGACAGGGGGCCCGTGGGAGAACCAGTACTTC
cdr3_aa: CASSGTGGPWENQYF

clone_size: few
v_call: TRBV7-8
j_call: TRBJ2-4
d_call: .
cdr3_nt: TGTGCCAGCAGCTTAGCGTCCGGGGGAATACTAGCCAAAAACATTCAGTACTTC
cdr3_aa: CASSLASGGILAKNIQYF

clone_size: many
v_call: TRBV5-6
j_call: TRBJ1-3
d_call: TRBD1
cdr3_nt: TGTGCCAGCAGCTTGGTAGGGACAGCAAGCATTTACTCTGGAAACACCATATATTTT
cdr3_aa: CASSLVGTASIYSGNTIYF

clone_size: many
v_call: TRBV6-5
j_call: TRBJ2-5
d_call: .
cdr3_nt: TGTGCCAGCAGTTACAAAACAGGTCGGGGCTCGGGACAAGAGACCCAGTACTTC
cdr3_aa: CASSYKTGRGSGQETQYF

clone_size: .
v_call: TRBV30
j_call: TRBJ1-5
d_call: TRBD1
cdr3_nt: TGTGCCTGGAGTGTAGGCCAGGGGGCTCAGCCCCAGCATTTT
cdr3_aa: CAWSVGQGAQPQHF

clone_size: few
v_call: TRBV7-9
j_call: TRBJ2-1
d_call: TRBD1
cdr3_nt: TGTGCCAGCAGCTTAGAAGCAGGGGGGCAGTTCTTC
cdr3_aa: CASSLEAGGQFF

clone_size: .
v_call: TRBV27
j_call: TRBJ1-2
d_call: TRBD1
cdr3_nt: TGTGCCAGCAGTTTAGGAGGACAGGGAATCTACACCTTC
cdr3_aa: CASSLGGQGIYTF

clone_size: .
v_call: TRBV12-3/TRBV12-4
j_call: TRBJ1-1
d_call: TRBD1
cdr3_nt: TGTGCCAGCCAACAGGGGCCGGGCACTGAAGCTTTCTTT
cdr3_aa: CASQQGPGTEAFF

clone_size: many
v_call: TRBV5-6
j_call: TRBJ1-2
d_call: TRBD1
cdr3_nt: TGTGCCAGCAGTCCAGGACAGGGGGTCTATGGCTACACCTTC
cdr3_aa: CASSPGQGVYGYTF

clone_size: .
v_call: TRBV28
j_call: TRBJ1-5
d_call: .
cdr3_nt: TGTGCCAGCAGTTTCCCATTAAAACAGCCCCAGCATTTT
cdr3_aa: CASSFPLKQPQHF

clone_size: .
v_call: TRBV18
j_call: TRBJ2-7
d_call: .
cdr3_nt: TGTGCCAGCTCACCTCGCGCAGGGCACGAGCAGTACTTC
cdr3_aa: CASSPRAGHEQYF

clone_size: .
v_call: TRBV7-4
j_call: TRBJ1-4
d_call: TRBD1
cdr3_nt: TGTGCCAGCAGCTCAATAGAAAGACAGGGACCGATCGGAAAACTGTTTTTT
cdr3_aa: CASSSIERQGPIGKLFF

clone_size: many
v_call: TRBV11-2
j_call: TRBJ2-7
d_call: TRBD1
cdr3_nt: TGTGCCAGCAGCCTAGAGGGGACAGTCTCCTACGAGCAGTACTTC
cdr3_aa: CASSLEGTVSYEQYF

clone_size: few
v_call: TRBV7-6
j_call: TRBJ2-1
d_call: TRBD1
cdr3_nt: TGTGCCAGCAGCTTAGGGGGACAGCAAATCTACAATGAGCAGTTCTTC
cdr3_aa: CASSLGGQQIYNEQFF

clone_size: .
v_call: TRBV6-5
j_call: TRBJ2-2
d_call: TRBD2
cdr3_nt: TGTGCCAGCAGTTACTCGGCGGGGGCCGGGGAGCTGTTTTTT
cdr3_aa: CASSYSAGAGELFF

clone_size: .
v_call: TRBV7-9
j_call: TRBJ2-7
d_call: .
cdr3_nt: TGTGCCAGCAGCTACAGGGGAGGGAGCTCCTACGAGCAGTACTTC
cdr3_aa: CASSYRGGSSYEQYF

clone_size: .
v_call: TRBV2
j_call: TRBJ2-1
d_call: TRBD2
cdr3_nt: TGTGCCAGCAGGGTGGGACTAGCGGGATCCAATGAGCAGTTCTTC
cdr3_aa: CASRVGLAGSNEQFF

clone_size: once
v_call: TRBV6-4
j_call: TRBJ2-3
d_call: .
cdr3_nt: TGTGCCAGCAGTGACTTACCCAACACAGATACGCAGTATTTT
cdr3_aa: CASSDLPNTDTQYF

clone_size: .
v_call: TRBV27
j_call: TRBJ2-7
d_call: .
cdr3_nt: TGTGCCAGCAGTTGGGGCCCTCTCCCCGAGCAGTACTTC
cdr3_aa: CASSWGPLPEQYF

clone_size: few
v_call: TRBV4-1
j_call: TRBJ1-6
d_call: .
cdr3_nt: TGCGCCAGCGGGACACCTTATAATTCACCCCTCCACTTT
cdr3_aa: CASGTPYNSPLHF